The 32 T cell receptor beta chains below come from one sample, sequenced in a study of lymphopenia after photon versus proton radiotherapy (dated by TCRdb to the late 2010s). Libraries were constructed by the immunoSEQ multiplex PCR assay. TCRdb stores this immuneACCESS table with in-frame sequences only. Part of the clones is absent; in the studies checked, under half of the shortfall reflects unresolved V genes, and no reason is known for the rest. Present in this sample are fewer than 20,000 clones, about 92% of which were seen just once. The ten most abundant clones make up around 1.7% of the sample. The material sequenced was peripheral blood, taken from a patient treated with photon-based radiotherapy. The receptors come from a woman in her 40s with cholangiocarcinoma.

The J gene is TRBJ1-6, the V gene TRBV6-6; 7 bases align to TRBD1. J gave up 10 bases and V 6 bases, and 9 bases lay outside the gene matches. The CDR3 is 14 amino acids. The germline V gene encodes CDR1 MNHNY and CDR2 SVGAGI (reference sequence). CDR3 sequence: CASSTTGFESPLHF. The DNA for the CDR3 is TGTGCCAGCAGCACGACAGGGTTCGAGTCACCCCTCCACTTT.

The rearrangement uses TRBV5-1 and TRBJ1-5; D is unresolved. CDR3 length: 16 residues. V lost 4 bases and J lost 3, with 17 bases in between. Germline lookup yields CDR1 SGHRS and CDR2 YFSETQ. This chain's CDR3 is CASSEGSGIVNQPQHF. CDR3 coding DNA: TGCGCCAGCAGCGAGGGATCTGGGATTGTCAATCAGCCCCAGCATTTT.

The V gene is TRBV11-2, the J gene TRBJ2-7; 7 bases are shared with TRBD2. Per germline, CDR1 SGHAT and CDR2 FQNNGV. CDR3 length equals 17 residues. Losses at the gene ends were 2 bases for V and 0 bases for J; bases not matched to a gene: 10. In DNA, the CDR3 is TGTGCCAGCAGCTTAACCGGGCTAGCGGCGAGCTCCTACGAGCAGTACTTC. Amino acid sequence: CASSLTGLAASSYEQYF.

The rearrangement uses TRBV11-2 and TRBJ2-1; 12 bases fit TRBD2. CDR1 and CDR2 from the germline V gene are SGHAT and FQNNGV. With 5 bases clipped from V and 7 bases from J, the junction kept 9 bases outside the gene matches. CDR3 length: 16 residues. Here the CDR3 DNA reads TGTGCCAGCAGCCAACCGACTAGCGGGAGATTTAATGAGCAGTTCTTC. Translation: CASSQPTSGRFNEQFF.

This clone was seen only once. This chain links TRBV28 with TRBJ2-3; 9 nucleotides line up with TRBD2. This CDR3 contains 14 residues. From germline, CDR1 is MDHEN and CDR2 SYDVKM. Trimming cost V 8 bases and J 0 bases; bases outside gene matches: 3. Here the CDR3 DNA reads TGTGCCAGCGGAACTAGCGGGAGCACAGATACGCAGTATTTT. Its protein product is CASGTSGSTDTQYF.

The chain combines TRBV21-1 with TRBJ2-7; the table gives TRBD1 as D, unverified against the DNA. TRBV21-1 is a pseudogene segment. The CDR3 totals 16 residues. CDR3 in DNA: TGTGCCAGCAGCAAAGTGGCACAGGGGCTTTCCTACGAGCAGTACTTC. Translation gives CASSKVAQGLSYEQYF.

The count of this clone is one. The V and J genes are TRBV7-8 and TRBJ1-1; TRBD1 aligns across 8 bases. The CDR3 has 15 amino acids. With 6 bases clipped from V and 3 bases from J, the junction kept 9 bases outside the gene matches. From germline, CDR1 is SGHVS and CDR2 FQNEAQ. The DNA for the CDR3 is TGTGCCAGCAGACCAGGACAGGGTAGGGACACTGAAGCTTTCTTT. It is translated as CASRPGQGRDTEAFF.

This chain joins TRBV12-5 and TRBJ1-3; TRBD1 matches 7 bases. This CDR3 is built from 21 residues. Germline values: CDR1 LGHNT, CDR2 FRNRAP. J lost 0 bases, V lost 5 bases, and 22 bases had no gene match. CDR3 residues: CASGPPQRTGPVWASGNTIYF. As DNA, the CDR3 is TGTGCTAGTGGTCCTCCCCAACGGACAGGCCCCGTTTGGGCCTCTGGAAACACCATATATTTT.

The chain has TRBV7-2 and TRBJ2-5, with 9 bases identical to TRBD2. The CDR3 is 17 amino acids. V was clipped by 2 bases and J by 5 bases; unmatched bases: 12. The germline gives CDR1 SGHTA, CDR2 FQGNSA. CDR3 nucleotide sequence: TGTGCCAGCAGCTTAACTCTAGCGGGGATACTACAGGAGACCCAGTACTTC. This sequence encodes CASSLTLAGILQETQYF.

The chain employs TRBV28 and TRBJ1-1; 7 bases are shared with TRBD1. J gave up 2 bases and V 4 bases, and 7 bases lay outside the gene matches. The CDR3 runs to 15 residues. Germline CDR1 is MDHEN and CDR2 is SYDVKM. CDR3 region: CASSSPYRGNTEAFF. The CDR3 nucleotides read TGTGCCAGCAGTTCGCCCTACAGGGGTAACACTGAAGCTTTCTTT.

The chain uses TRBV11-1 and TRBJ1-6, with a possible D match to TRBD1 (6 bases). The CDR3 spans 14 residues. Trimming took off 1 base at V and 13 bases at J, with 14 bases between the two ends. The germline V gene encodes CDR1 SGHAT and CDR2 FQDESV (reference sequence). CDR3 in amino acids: CASSLGTGRFPLHF. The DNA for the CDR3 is TGTGCCAGCAGCTTAGGAACAGGGCGTTTTCCCCTCCACTTT.

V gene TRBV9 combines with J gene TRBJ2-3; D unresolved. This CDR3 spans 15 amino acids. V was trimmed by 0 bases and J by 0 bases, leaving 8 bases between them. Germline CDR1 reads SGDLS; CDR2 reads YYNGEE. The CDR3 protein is CASSVAVASTDTQYF. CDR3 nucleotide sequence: TGTGCCAGCAGCGTAGCGGTGGCTAGCACAGATACGCAGTATTTT.

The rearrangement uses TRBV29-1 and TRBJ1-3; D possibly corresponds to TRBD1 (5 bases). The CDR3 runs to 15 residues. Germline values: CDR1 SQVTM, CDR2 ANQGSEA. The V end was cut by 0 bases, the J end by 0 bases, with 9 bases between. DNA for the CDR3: TGCAGCGTTGAAGATGGGGGGGACTCTGGAAACACCATATATTTT. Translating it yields CSVEDGGDSGNTIYF.

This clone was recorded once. CDR3 DNA sequence: TGTGCCAGCAGTTTACCACCCGGGCCCAGACAGACTGAAGCTTTCTTT. Its translation is CASSLPPGPRQTEAFF. V usage is TRBV27 and J usage is TRBJ1-1, with D tentatively TRBD1 (5 bases). Between the trimmed V and J ends, which lost 2 bases and 5 bases, there was a span of 18 bases. The CDR3 consists of 16 residues. CDR1 and CDR2 from the germline V gene are MNHEY and SMNVEV (reference sequence).

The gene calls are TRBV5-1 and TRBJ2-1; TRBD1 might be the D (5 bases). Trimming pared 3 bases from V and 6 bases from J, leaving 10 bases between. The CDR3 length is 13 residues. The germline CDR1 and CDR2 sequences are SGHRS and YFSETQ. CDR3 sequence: CASSWQGANEQFF. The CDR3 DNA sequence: TGCGCCAGCAGCTGGCAAGGGGCCAATGAGCAGTTCTTC.

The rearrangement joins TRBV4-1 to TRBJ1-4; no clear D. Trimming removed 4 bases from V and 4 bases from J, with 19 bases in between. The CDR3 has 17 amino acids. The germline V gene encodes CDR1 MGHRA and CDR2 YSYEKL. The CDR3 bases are TGCGCCAGCAGCCCCTCAGACCTAAGCATTGGTAATGAAAAACTGTTTTTT. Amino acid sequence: CASSPSDLSIGNEKLFF.

CDR3 DNA sequence: TGTGCCTGGACCCGAGGGCAGGGCGTCCCGTTCTATGGCTACACCTTC. Residues: CAWTRGQGVPFYGYTF. This chain connects TRBV30 to TRBJ1-2; the D gene is possibly TRBD1 (5 bases). This CDR3 is 16 amino acids long. CDR1 GTSNPN and CDR2 SVGIG come from the germline V gene (reference sequence). Trimming shortened V by 4 bases and J by 4 bases, and 22 bases separated the two germline ends.

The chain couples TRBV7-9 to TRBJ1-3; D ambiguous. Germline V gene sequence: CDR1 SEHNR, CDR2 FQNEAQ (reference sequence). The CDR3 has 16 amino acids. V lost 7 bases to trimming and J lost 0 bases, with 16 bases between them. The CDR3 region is CASTSGASNSGNTIYF. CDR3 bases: TGTGCCAGCACCTCCGGCGCATCCAACTCTGGAAACACCATATATTTT.

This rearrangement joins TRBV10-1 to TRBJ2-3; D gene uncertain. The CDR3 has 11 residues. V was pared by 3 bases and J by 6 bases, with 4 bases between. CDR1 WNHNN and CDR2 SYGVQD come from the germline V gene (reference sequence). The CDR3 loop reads CASSETDTQYF. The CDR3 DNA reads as TGCGCCAGCAGTGAAACCGATACGCAGTATTTT.

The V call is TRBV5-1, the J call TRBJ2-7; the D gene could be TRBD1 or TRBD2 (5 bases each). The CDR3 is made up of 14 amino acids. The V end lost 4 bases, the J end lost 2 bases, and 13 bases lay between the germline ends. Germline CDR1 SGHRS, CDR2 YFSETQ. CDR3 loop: CASSEGRGTYEQYF. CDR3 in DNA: TGCGCCAGCAGCGAGGGTAGGGGCACCTACGAGCAGTACTTC. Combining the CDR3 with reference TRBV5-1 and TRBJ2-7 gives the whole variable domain KAGVTQTPRYLIKTRGQQVTLSCSPISGHRSVSWYQQTPGQGLQFLFEYFSETQRNKGNFPGRFSGRQFSNSRSEMNVSTLELGDSALYLCASSEGRGTYEQYFGPGTRLTVT.

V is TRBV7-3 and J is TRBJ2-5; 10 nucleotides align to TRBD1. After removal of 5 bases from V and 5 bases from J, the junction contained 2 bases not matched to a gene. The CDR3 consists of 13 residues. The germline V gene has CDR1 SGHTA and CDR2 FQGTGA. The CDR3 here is CASSPGQGETQYF. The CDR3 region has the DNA TGTGCCAGCAGCCCGGGACAGGGGGAGACCCAGTACTTC.

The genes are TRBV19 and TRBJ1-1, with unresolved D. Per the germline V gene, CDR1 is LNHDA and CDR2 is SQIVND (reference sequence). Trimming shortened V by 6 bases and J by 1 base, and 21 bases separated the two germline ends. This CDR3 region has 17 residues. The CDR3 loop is CASSLFIGPTGNTEAFF. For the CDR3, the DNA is TGTGCCAGTAGCCTGTTTATAGGTCCGACGGGGAACACTGAAGCTTTCTTT.

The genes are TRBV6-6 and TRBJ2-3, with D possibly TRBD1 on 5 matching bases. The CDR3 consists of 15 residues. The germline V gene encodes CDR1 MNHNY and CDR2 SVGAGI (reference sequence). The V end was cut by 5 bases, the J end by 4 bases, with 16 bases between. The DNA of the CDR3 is TGTGCCAGCAGTCCGTTCGTGCAGGGCGCAGATACGCAGTATTTT. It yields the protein CASSPFVQGADTQYF.

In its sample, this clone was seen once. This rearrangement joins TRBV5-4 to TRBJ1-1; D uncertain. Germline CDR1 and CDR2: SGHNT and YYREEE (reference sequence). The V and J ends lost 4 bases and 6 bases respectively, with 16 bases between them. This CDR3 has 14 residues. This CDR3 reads CASSPEAGSPEAFF. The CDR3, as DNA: TGTGCCAGCAGCCCGGAGGCCGGTTCCCCTGAAGCTTTCTTT.

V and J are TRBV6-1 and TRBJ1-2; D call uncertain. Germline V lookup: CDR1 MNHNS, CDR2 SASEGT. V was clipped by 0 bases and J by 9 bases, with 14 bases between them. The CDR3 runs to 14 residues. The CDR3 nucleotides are TGTGCCAGCAGTGAAGCAGGCAGTCCTAGGAGCTACACCTTC. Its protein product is CASSEAGSPRSYTF.

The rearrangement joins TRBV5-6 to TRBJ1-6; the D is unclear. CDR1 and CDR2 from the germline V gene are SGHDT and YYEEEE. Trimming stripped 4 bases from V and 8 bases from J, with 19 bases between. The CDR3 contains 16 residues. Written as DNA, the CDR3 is TGTGCCAGCAGCCCTGGCACAACACCGAGGGATTCACCCCTCCACTTT. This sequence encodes CASSPGTTPRDSPLHF. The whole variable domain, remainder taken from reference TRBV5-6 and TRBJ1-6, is DAGVTQSPTHLIKTRGQQVTLRCSPKSGHDTVSWYQQALGQGPQFIFQYYEEEERQRGNFPDRFSGHQFPNYSSELNVNALLLGDSALYLCASSPGTTPRDSPLHFGNGTRLTVT.

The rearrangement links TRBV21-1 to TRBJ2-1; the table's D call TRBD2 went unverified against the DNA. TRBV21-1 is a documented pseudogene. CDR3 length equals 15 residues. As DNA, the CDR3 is TGTGCCAGCAGCAGCCCCAGCGGGGGGAACAATGAGCAGTTCTTC. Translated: CASSSPSGGNNEQFF.

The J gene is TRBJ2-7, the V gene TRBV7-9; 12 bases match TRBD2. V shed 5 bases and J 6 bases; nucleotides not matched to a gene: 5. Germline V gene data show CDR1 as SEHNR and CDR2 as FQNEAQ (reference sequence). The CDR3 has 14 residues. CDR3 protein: CASSLLAGGSEQYF. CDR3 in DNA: TGTGCCAGCAGCCTACTAGCGGGAGGTAGCGAGCAGTACTTC.

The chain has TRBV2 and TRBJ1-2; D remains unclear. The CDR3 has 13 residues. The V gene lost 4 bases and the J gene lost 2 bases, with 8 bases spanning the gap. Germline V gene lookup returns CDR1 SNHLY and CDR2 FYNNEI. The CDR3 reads CASSGRYNYGYTF. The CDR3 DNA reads TGTGCCAGCAGTGGACGGTACAACTATGGCTACACCTTC.

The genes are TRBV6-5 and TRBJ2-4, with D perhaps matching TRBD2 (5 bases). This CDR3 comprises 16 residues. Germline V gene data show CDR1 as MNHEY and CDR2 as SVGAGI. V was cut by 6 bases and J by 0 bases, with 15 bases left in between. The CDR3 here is CASSYGVGLAKNIQYF. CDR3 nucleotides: TGTGCCAGCAGCTACGGGGTAGGGCTAGCCAAAAACATTCAGTACTTC.

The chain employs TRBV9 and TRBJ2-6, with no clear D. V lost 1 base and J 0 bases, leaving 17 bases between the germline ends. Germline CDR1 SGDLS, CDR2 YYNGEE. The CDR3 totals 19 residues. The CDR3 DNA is TGTGCCAGCAGCGTAACGGCGGCACGCCCGGGCTCTGGGGCCAACGTCCTGACTTTC. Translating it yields CASSVTAARPGSGANVLTF.

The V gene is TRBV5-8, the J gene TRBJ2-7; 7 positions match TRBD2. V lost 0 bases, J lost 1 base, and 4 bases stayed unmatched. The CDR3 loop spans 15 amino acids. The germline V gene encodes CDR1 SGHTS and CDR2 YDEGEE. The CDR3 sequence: CASSLGGGRSYEQYF. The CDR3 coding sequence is TGTGCCAGCAGCTTGGGAGGCGGGAGATCCTACGAGCAGTACTTC. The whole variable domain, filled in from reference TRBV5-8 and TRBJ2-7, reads EAGVTQSPTHLIKTRGQQATLRCSPISGHTSVYWYQQALGLGLQFLLWYDEGEERNRGNFPPRFSGRQFPNYSSELNVNALELEDSALYLCASSLGGGRSYEQYFGPGTRLTVT.